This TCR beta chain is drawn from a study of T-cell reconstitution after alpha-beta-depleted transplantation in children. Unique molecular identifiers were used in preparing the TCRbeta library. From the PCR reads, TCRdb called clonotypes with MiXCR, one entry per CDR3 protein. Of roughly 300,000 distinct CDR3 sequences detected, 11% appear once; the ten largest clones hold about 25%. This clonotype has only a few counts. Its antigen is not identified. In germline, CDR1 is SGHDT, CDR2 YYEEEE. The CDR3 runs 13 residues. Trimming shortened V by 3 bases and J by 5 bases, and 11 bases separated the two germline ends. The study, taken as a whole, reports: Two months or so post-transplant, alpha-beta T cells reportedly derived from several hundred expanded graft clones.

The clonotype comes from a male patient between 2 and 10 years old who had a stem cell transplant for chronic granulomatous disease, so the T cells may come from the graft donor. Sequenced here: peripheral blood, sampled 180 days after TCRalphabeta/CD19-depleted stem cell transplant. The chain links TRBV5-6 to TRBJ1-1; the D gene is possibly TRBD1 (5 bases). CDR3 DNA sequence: TGTGCCAGCAGCTCCGCGCGGACAACTGAAGCTTTCTTT. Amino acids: CASSSARTTEAFF.